One sample yielded the 11 T cell receptor delta chains listed below, sequenced in a study of Vδ1+ human thymocytes. Study results and caveats: Thymic TRG and TRD repertoires appeared highly polyclonal, with Gaussian CDR3 length distributions.

The antigens these receptors bind are not known. Sequences come from RNA converted to cDNA by reverse transcription. Multiplex PCR used pooled V-gene forward primers and a constant-region reverse primer to amplify CDR3s. TCRdb processed the multiplex PCR reads again with the CATT caller. The table lists about 58,000 delta-chain clones, about 16% of them singletons. Source material: Vdelta1+ gamma-delta thymocytes from the thymus. Specified subset: FACS-sorted CD3+ TCRalphabeta- TCRVdelta1+ TCRVdelta2- thymocytes. These receptors were collected from a girl under three years old who had congenital heart surgery.

The V call is TRDV1, the J call TRDJ1; 9 positions agree with TRDD2. Germline trimming cut 3 bases from V and 0 bases from J; bases unmatched to any gene: 20. Germline loops: CDR1 TSWWSYY, CDR2 QGS. The CDR3 contains 21 residues. CDR3 amino acids: CALGELDPSYDKPYYTDKLIF. The CDR3 bases are TGTGCTCTTGGGGAGTTAGATCCTTCCTACGACAAGCCTTACTACACCGATAAACTCATCTTT.

The sample holds a few counts of this clone. This chain links TRDV1 with TRDJ1, with D perhaps being TRDD2 or TRDD3 (8 bases each). CDR1 and CDR2 from the germline V gene are TSWWSYY and QGS. V lost 4 bases, J lost 4 bases, and 40 bases lay in between. The CDR3 totals 23 residues. Here the CDR3 reads CALGGRLPKGDIRDPSINDKLIF. CDR3 in DNA: TGTGCTCTTGGGGGCCGCCTTCCTAAGGGGGATATCCGCGATCCCTCTATTAACGATAAACTCATCTTT.

The chain has TRDV1 and TRDJ1; 13 nucleotides agree with TRDD3. Trimming removed 2 bases from V and 3 bases from J; junction bases left unmatched: 27. Germline-derived CDR1 and CDR2 are TSWWSYY and QGS. The CDR3 loop spans 24 amino acids. CDR3 protein: CALGENRVATGGYAKMGVSDKLIF. CDR3 coding DNA: TGTGCTCTTGGGGAAAATCGAGTGGCTACTGGGGGATACGCGAAGATGGGAGTATCCGATAAACTCATCTTT.

This clone was counted a few times. The rearrangement joins TRDV1 to TRDJ1; unclear D gene. Germline V gene sequence: CDR1 TSWWSYY, CDR2 QGS. V lost 0 bases and J lost 0, with 5 bases in between. The CDR3 extends over 14 amino acids. The CDR3 nucleotides are TGTGCTCTTGGGGAACTTACCTACACCGATAAACTCATCTTT. Its protein product is CALGELTYTDKLIF.

There are a few counts of this clone. The chain combines TRDV1 with TRDJ1; TRDD3 matches at 8 bases. V shed 2 bases, J shed 0 bases, and the junction held 17 bases outside the gene matches. CDR1 TSWWSYY and CDR2 QGS come from the germline V gene. The CDR3 runs to 20 residues. CDR3: CALGEGPPRLSGGYTDKLIF. CDR3 sequence (DNA): TGTGCTCTTGGGGAAGGCCCCCCCCGTTTGAGTGGGGGATACACCGATAAACTCATCTTT.

A few counts support this clone. The chain couples TRDV1 to TRDJ1; 8 bases map to TRDD3. This CDR3 is built from 18 residues. Germline CDR1 TSWWSYY, CDR2 QGS. V trimming: 1 base; J trimming: 2 bases; junction bases outside the gene matches: 12. In DNA form, the CDR3 reads TGTGCTCTTGGGGAACCACAGCATACCTACTGGGGGACCGATAAACTCATCTTT. Translation: CALGEPQHTYWGTDKLIF.

The V and J genes are TRDV1 and TRDJ1; TRDD3 matches 11 bases. With V trimmed by 11 bases and J by 4 bases, 21 bases remained unmatched. This CDR3 comprises 18 residues. Per germline, CDR1 TSWWSYY and CDR2 QGS. CDR3 protein: CAYPGVLRIWGIHDKLIF. CDR3 coding DNA: TGTGCTTACCCGGGCGTCCTACGTATCTGGGGGATACACGATAAACTCATCTTT.

The chain combines TRDV1 with TRDJ1; D gene unclear. Germline V gives CDR1 TSWWSYY, CDR2 QGS. CDR3 length: 16 amino acids. Trimming pared 2 bases from V and 1 base from J, leaving 14 bases between. The DNA of the CDR3 is TGTGCTCTTGGGGAAAGCCCCCAATCACCCACCGATAAACTCATCTTT. Translation: CALGESPQSPTDKLIF.

This clone was seen more than once but under ten times. This sequence joins TRDV1 and TRDJ1; 10 nucleotides line up with TRDD3. CDR1 and CDR2 (germline): TSWWSYY, QGS. This CDR3 spans 23 amino acids. The V and J ends lost 0 bases and 0 bases, in that order; junction bases with no gene match: 22. CDR3 protein: CALGELDPTETGGWDVYTDKLIF. The CDR3 region has the DNA TGTGCTCTTGGGGAACTAGATCCTACGGAAACTGGGGGATGGGATGTGTACACCGATAAACTCATCTTT.

This clone has just a few counts. The rearrangement links TRDV1 to TRDJ1; TRDD3 matches at 11 bases. The CDR3 loop spans 22 amino acids. Germline V CDR1 and CDR2: TSWWSYY, QGS. V was clipped by 3 bases and J by 1 base; unmatched bases: 22. CDR3 nucleotide sequence: TGTGCTCTTGGGGATCCGCTTCCTACGTGCTGGGGGATACATGGGTTCACCGATAAACTCATCTTT. It yields the protein CALGDPLPTCWGIHGFTDKLIF.

This chain joins TRDV1 and TRDJ1; 7 bases line up with TRDD3. Looked up from germline, CDR1 is TSWWSYY and CDR2 is QGS. The CDR3 covers 18 residues. Unmatched junction bases numbered 15, after V lost 0 bases and J lost 5 bases. The CDR3, as DNA: TGTGCTCTTGGGGAACTAGACGCGGTTCTGGGGGGGACTGATAAACTCATCTTT. Translating it yields CALGELDAVLGGTDKLIF.